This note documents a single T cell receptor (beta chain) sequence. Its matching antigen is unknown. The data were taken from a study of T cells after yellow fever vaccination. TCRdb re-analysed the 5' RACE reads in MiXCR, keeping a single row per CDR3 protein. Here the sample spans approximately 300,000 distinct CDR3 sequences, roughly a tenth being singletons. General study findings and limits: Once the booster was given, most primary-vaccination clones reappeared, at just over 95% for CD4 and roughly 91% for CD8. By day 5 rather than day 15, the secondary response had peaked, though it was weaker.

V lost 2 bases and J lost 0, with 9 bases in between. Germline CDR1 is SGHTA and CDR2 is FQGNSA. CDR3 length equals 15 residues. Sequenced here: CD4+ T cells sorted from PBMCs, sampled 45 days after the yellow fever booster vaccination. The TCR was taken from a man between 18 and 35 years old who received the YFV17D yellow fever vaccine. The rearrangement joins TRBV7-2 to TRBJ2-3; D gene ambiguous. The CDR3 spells CASSLRVQSTDTQYF. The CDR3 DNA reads TGTGCCAGCAGCTTAAGGGTCCAGAGCACAGATACGCAGTATTTT.